This T cell receptor beta chain was profiled in a study of T-cell reconstitution after alpha-beta-depleted transplantation in children. Unique molecular identifiers were used to barcode this TCRbeta library. TCRdb re-derived calls from the PCR reads in MiXCR, one entry per CDR3 protein. Here the sample spans about 210,000 distinct CDR3 sequences, under 20% being singletons. The sequencing used PBMCs, mostly from graft donor cells, collected 360 days after TCRalphabeta/CD19-depleted stem cell transplant. This TCR derives from a male patient between 2 and 15 years old who had a stem cell transplant for acute lymphoblastic leukemia, so the T cells may come from the graft donor.

DNA for the CDR3: TGCGCCAGCAGCCAAGAAAGGGGATTAGGAGGGAACACTGAAGCTTTCTTT. The encoded protein is CASSQERGLGGNTEAFF. This sequence joins TRBV4-3 and TRBJ1-1, with a possible D match to TRBD1 (5 bases). From germline, CDR1 is LGHNA and CDR2 YSLEER. The CDR3 spans 17 residues. V lost 0 bases and J lost 1, with 15 bases in between.